This T cell receptor beta chain was profiled in a study of cytomegalovirus exposure and HLA in healthy donors. General observations from the study: Productive status was seen about 90% or about 30% of the time for most TCR beta V segments in an earlier analysis. Reports showed the classifier diagnosing cytomegalovirus status with high specificity and sensitivity.

In the case of this clone: Its antigen is as yet unknown.

V was trimmed by 3 bases and J by 6 bases, leaving 9 bases between them. CDR3 size: 12 residues. CDR1 is MDHEN, CDR2 SYDVKM, per germline. This PCR relied on a set of 60 Vbeta primers and 13 Jbeta primers. Libraries were prepared by immunoSEQ multiplex PCR; TCRdb keeps only in-frame clonotypes and omits some of them. Among about 93,000 clones, approximately 72% were seen once, and the ten largest hold about 3%. The rearrangement links TRBV28 to TRBJ2-7; no firm D call. The sample was PBMCs. The sequence came from a woman aged 40 to 50 in good health and CMV-seronegative. CDR3 nucleotides: TGTGCCAGCAGTTTCGCGAGTCGCGAGCAGTACTTC. This encodes CASSFASREQYF.